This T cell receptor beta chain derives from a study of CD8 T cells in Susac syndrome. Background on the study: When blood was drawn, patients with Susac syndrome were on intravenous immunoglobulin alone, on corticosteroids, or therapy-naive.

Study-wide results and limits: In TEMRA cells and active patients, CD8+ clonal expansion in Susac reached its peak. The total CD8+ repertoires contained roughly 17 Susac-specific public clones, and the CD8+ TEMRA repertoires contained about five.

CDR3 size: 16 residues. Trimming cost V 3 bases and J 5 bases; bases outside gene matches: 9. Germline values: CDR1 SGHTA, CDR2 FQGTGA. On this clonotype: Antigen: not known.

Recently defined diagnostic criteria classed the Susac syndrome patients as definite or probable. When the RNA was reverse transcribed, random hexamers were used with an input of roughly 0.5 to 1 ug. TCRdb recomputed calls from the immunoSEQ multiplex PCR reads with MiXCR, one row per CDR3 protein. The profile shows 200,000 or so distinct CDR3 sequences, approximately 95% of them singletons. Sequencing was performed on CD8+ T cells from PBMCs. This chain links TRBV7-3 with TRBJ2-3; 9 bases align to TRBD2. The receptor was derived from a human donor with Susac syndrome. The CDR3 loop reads CASSLSAGGPGDTQYF. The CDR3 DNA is TGTGCCAGCAGCTTGTCCGCGGGAGGGCCGGGAGATACGCAGTATTTT.